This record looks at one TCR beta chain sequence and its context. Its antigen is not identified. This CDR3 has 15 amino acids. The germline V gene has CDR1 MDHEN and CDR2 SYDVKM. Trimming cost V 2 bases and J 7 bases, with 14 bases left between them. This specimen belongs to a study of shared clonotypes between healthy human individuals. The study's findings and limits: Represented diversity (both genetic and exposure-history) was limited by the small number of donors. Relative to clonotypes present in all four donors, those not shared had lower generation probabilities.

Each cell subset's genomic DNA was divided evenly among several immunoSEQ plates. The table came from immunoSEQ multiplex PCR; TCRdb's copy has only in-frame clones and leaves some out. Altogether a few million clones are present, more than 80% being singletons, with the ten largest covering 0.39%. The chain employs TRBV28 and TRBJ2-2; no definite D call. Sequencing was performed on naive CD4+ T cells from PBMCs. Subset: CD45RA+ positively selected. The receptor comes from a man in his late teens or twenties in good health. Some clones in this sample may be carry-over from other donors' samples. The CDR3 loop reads CASSLIRTMGGELFF. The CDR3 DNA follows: TGTGCCAGCAGTTTAATTCGCACAATGGGCGGGGAGCTGTTTTTT. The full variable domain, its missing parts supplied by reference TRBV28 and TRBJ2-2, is DVKVTQSSRYLVKRTGEKVFLECVQDMDHENMFWYRQDPGLGLRLIYFSYDVKMKEKGDIPEGYSVSREKKERFSLILESASTNQTSMYLCASSLIRTMGGELFFGEGSRLTVL.